The TCR beta chain described here comes from a study of T cells after yellow fever vaccination. Study observations and caveats: A secondary response was less intense yet reached its peak sooner, at day 5 versus 15.

This clonotype occurred many times. Its target is not known. V was cut by 6 bases and J by 10 bases, with 22 bases left in between. The V gene's germline CDR1 is SGHRS and CDR2 YFSETQ. This CDR3 is built from 14 residues. TCRdb re-called the 5' RACE reads with MiXCR, one entry per CDR3 protein. The data show approximately 250,000 distinct CDR3 sequences, about 3.9% seen once. The chain recombines TRBV5-1 with TRBJ1-1; D perhaps matches TRBD1 (6 bases). The specimen comprised PBMCs, sampled 15 days after the yellow fever booster vaccination. This clonotype originated in a man between 18 and 35 years old who received the YFV17D yellow fever vaccine. In nucleotides, the CDR3 is TGCGCCAGCAAATTCGGGTGGACCGAACAGGGAGCTTTCTTT. Its protein product is CASKFGWTEQGAFF.